This T cell receptor beta chain came from a study of cytotoxic CD8 clonotypes in ibrutinib-treated CLL. Whole-study findings and limits: Sustained-remission and progressing patients diverged in sampling times.

The protocol was immunoSEQ multiplex PCR, while the TCRdb copy is restricted to in-frame clones and leaves out a portion. The sample lists fewer than 400,000 clones, about 64% occurring once. V gave up 0 bases and J gave up 2 bases, with 14 bases separating them. The CDR3 covers 16 residues. Germline-derived CDR1 and CDR2 are SGHTA and FQGNSA. Notes on this clone: The antigen remains undetermined.

The sequence derives from a human donor with chronic lymphocytic leukemia. The sequencing used PBMCs, collected after 36 months of ibrutinib treatment. The rearrangement joins TRBV7-2 to TRBJ2-7, with D possibly TRBD1 on 5 matching bases. This chain's CDR3 is CASSLAPTGAPYEQYF. The DNA for the CDR3 is TGTGCCAGCAGCTTAGCGCCTACAGGCGCCCCCTACGAGCAGTACTTC.